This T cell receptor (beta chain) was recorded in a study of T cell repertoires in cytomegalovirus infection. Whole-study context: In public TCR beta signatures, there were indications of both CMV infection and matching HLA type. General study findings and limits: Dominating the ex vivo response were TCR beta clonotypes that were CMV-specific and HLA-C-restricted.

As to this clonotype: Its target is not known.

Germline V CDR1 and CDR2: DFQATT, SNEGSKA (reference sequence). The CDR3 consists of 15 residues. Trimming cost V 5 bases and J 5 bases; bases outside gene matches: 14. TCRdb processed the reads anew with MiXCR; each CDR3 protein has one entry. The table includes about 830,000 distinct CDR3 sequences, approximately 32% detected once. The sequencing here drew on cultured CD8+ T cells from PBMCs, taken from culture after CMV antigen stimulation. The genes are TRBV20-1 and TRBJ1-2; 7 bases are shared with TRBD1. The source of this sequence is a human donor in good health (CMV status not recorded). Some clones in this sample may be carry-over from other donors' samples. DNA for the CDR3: TGCAGTGCTGGACGAGAACGGACAGGAGAATATGGCTACACCTTC. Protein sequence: CSAGRERTGEYGYTF.